This passage covers 21 T cell receptor beta chains from one sample sequenced in a study of T cell responses to AZD1222 COVID-19 vaccine. The table came from immunoSEQ multiplex PCR; TCRdb's copy has only in-frame clones and leaves some out. This sample yields around 150,000 clones, of which approximately 95% are seen a single time; approximately 6.5% belongs to the top ten. The sample here was peripheral blood, taken 28 days after the second AZD1222 dose. These receptors were collected from an adult who received the AZD1222 COVID-19 vaccine.

The V and J genes are TRBV5-1 and TRBJ2-3, with TRBD2 matching over 10 bases. CDR3 length equals 18 residues. Germline V CDR1 and CDR2: SGHRS, YFSETQ. J was trimmed by 0 bases and V by 1 base; bases with no gene match: 8. Here the CDR3 reads CASSLLASGGHSTDTQYF. The CDR3 nucleotides read TGCGCCAGCAGCTTGTTGGCTAGCGGGGGCCACAGCACAGATACGCAGTATTTT.

The chain recombines TRBV4-3 with TRBJ1-1; a weak D match, TRBD1 (5 bases). From germline, CDR1 is LGHNA and CDR2 YSLEER. V was clipped by 1 base and J by 4 bases, with 7 bases between them. The CDR3 has 13 residues. CDR3 loop: CASSQVRGTEAFF. CDR3 nucleotides: TGCGCCAGCAGCCAAGTTAGGGGCACTGAAGCTTTCTTT.

This clone has a single count. The chain has TRBV7-9 and TRBJ2-7; D gene uncertain. V was shortened by 5 bases and J by 0 bases, with 8 bases between the two germline ends. The germline V gene encodes CDR1 SEHNR and CDR2 FQNEAQ (reference sequence). This CDR3 spans 13 amino acids. CDR3 DNA sequence: TGTGCCAGCAGCCTAGGGATCTCCTACGAGCAGTACTTC. Protein sequence: CASSLGISYEQYF.

V usage is TRBV7-2 and J usage is TRBJ2-7; D is perhaps TRBD1 or TRBD2 (7 bases each). Germline CDR1 SGHTA, CDR2 FQGNSA. V dropped 7 bases and J dropped 3 bases, with 19 bases sitting between them. The CDR3 loop spans 15 amino acids. The CDR3 DNA reads as TGTGCCAGCATCCGAAGCGCAGGGGGGGGCTACGAGCAGTACTTC. It yields the protein CASIRSAGGGYEQYF.

The V call is TRBV19, the J call TRBJ2-7; no clear D gene. V dropped 5 bases and J dropped 1 base, with 12 bases sitting between them. Germline CDR1 reads LNHDA; CDR2 reads SQIVND (reference sequence). The CDR3 is made up of 14 amino acids. This CDR3 is CASSPWVESYEQYF. The CDR3 coding sequence is TGTGCCAGTAGTCCGTGGGTCGAATCCTACGAGCAGTACTTC.

This chain connects TRBV2 to TRBJ1-4, with unresolved D. V was pared by 3 bases and J by 8 bases, with 10 bases between. Looked up from germline, CDR1 is SNHLY and CDR2 is FYNNEI. The CDR3 sequence is 13 residues long. The CDR3: CASSDGVGEKLFF. CDR3 nucleotides: TGTGCCAGCAGTGACGGGGTGGGGGAAAAACTGTTTTTT.

J is TRBJ1-3 and V is TRBV30; D gene uncertain. Germline V gene data show CDR1 as GTSNPN and CDR2 as SVGIG (reference sequence). Trimming stripped 0 bases from V and 0 bases from J, with 12 bases between. This CDR3 has 16 amino acids. In DNA, the CDR3 is TGTGCCTGGAGTGTACTTTACAGCCACTCTGGAAACACCATATATTTT. Translation: CAWSVLYSHSGNTIYF.

The chain employs TRBV28 and TRBJ2-7; possibly TRBD1 or TRBD2 for D (5 bases each). V shed 4 bases and J shed 1 base, with 26 bases lying between them. The CDR3 extends over 19 amino acids. Germline CDR1 and CDR2: MDHEN and SYDVKM. The CDR3 coding sequence is TGTGCCAGCAGTTCATCACCCACGTGGGGGAGTACAAGGTCCTACGAGCAGTACTTC. Translating it yields CASSSSPTWGSTRSYEQYF.

The J gene is TRBJ2-3, the V gene TRBV7-8; tentatively, D is TRBD1 (6 bases). V gave up 0 bases and J gave up 5 bases, with 24 bases separating them. CDR3 length: 19 amino acids. Germline-derived CDR1 and CDR2 are SGHVS and FQNEAQ. The CDR3 region has the DNA TGTGCCAGCAGCTTAGCCGTACGGCCGGGACACCCCATCATAGATACGCAGTATTTT. Translated: CASSLAVRPGHPIIDTQYF.

The CDR3 region is CASSLYYNEQFF. The CDR3 region has the DNA TGTGCCAGCAGTTTATACTACAATGAGCAGTTCTTC. The chain couples TRBV7-2 to TRBJ2-1; unclear D gene. The CDR3 is 12 residues long. CDR1 is SGHTA, CDR2 FQGNSA, per germline. V was cut by 6 bases and J by 3 bases, with 6 bases left in between.

This chain joins TRBV13 and TRBJ2-7, with 8 positions matching TRBD1. The CDR3 runs 12 residues. V was clipped by 5 bases and J by 6 bases; unmatched bases: 3. Germline lookup yields CDR1 PRHDT and CDR2 FYEKMQ (reference sequence). This chain's CDR3 is CASSAGQAEQYF. CDR3 nucleotides: TGTGCCAGCAGCGCGGGACAGGCCGAGCAGTACTTC.

This chain joins TRBV9 and TRBJ1-2, with D perhaps matching TRBD1 (6 bases). The germline V and J ends were trimmed by 0 bases and 0 bases, with 9 bases remaining between them. CDR1 and CDR2 from the germline V gene are SGDLS and YYNGEE. This CDR3 comprises 15 residues. The DNA for the CDR3 is TGTGCCAGCAGCGTAGAAGGGGGGGCTAACTATGGCTACACCTTC. Translating gives CASSVEGGANYGYTF.

The V call is TRBV13, the J call TRBJ1-2; 11 bases align to TRBD1. In germline, CDR1 is PRHDT, CDR2 FYEKMQ (reference sequence). V lost 5 bases to trimming and J lost 7 bases; unmatched junction nucleotides: 6. The CDR3 runs 14 residues. DNA of the CDR3: TGTGCCAGCAGCCCGGACAGGGGGCTCGGTGGCTACACCTTC. It is translated as CASSPDRGLGGYTF.

This chain connects TRBV4-2 to TRBJ2-1; no firm D call. Trimming took 0 bases from V and 7 from J, leaving 7 bases between them. Looked up from germline, CDR1 is LGHNA and CDR2 is YNFKEQ. The CDR3 covers 13 residues. CDR3 coding DNA: TGTGCCAGCAGCCAAGAACGTGGGAATGAGCAGTTCTTC. Protein product: CASSQERGNEQFF.

The V call is TRBV19, the J call TRBJ1-3; D may be TRBD1 (6 bases). The germline V gene encodes CDR1 LNHDA and CDR2 SQIVND (reference sequence). The length of the CDR3 is 13 residues. V shed 9 bases and J shed 1 base, with 10 bases lying between them. The DNA for the CDR3 is TGTGCCAGCGGGGGGGCGTCTGGAAACACCATATATTTT. This encodes CASGGASGNTIYF. The full variable domain, in which reference TRBV19 and TRBJ1-3 provide the parts outside the CDR3, is DGGITQSPKYLFRKEGQNVTLSCEQNLNHDAMYWYRQDPGQGLRLIYYSQIVNDFQKGDIAEGYSVSREKKESFPLTVTSAQKNPTAFYLCASGGASGNTIYFGEGSWLTVV.

CDR3 in amino acids: CASSLSPGSGNTIYF. The DNA for the CDR3 is TGTGCCAGCAGTTTATCGCCGGGATCTGGAAACACCATATATTTT. This chain uses TRBV27 with TRBJ1-3; D gene uncertain. The CDR3 has 15 residues. Germline values: CDR1 MNHEY, CDR2 SMNVEV (reference sequence). Between the trimmed V and J ends, which lost 0 bases and 1 base, there was a span of 7 bases.

This chain connects TRBV19 to TRBJ2-7; the match to TRBD1 covers 9 bases. Trimming at V came to 3 bases and at J to 1 base, leaving 7 bases not matched to a gene. The germline V gene has CDR1 LNHDA and CDR2 SQIVND (reference sequence). CDR3 size: 16 residues. The CDR3 DNA is TGTGCCAGTAGTATCCGGATCGGGACAGGGTCCTACGAGCAGTACTTC. Its translation is CASSIRIGTGSYEQYF.

This chain links TRBV7-9 with TRBJ2-1, with D perhaps being TRBD1 or TRBD2 (6 bases each). Per the germline V gene, CDR1 is SEHNR and CDR2 is FQNEAQ (reference sequence). V was shortened by 5 bases and J by 7 bases, with 15 bases between the two germline ends. The CDR3 loop spans 14 amino acids. The CDR3 nucleotides read TGTGCCAGCAGCACTTTAGGGGGGAGGAATGAGCAGTTCTTC. This translates into CASSTLGGRNEQFF.

The chain employs TRBV30 and TRBJ1-2, with 7 bases that match TRBD1. The CDR3 runs to 11 residues. The trim removed 8 bases at V and 6 bases at J, leaving 6 bases unmatched. Germline V gene lookup returns CDR1 GTSNPN and CDR2 SVGIG (reference sequence). CDR3 sequence: CAKGGGDGYTF. In nucleotides, the CDR3 is TGTGCCAAAGGAGGGGGCGATGGCTACACCTTC.

The chain recombines TRBV7-2 with TRBJ2-3; 10 bases agree with TRBD2. The germline CDR1 and CDR2 sequences are SGHTA and FQGNSA. The CDR3 has 16 amino acids. V lost 5 bases to trimming and J lost 2 bases; unmatched junction nucleotides: 7. CDR3 protein: CASSERLAGPTDTQYF. The CDR3 DNA follows: TGTGCCAGCAGCGAAAGACTAGCGGGCCCCACAGATACGCAGTATTTT. The variable domain in full, with the rest retrieved from reference TRBV7-2 and TRBJ2-3, is GAGVSQSPSNKVTEKGKDVELRCDPISGHTALYWYRQSLGQGLEFLIYFQGNSAPDKSGLPSDRFSAERTGGSVSTLTIQRTQQEDSAVYLCASSERLAGPTDTQYFGPGTRLTVL.

The genes are TRBV5-1 and TRBJ2-1; a weak D match, TRBD2 (6 bases). The V gene's germline CDR1 is SGHRS and CDR2 YFSETQ. Trimming removed 0 bases at V and 5 bases at J, with 12 bases between. The CDR3 loop spans 15 amino acids. The CDR3 is CASSLGTTRNNEQFF. The CDR3 coding sequence is TGCGCCAGCAGCTTGGGAACGACTAGAAACAATGAGCAGTTCTTC. The full variable domain, in which reference TRBV5-1 and TRBJ2-1 provide the parts outside the CDR3, is KAGVTQTPRYLIKTRGQQVTLSCSPISGHRSVSWYQQTPGQGLQFLFEYFSETQRNKGNFPGRFSGRQFSNSRSEMNVSTLELGDSALYLCASSLGTTRNNEQFFGPGTRLTVL.